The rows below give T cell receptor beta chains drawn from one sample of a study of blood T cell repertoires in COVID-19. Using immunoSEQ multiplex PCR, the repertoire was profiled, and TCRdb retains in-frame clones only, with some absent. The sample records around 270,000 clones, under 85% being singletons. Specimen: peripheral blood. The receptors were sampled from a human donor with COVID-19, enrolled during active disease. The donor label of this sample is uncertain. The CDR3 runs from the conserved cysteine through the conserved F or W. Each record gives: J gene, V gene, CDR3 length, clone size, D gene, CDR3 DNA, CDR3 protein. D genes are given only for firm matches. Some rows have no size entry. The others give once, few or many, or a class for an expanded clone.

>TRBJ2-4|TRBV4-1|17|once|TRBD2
TGCGCCAGCAGCCCTCACAGCGGGAGGAGTGCCCAAAACATTCAGTACTTC
CASSPHSGRSAQNIQYF
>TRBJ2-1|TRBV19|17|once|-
TGTGCCAGTAGTATAGGGAGAGGGGCGGGGAGCTACAATGAGCAGTTCTTC
CASSIGRGAGSYNEQFF
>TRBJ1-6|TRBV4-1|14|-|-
TGCGCCAGCAGCCAAGGGCGGAATAATTCACCCCTCCACTTT
CASSQGRNNSPLHF
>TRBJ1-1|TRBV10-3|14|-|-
TGTGCCATCAGTGAGTCGGCCCAGGACACTGAAGCTTTCTTT
CAISESAQDTEAFF
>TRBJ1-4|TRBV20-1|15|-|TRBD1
TGCAGTGCTAGTAGTGGGACAGGACAGGGGGAAAGGCTGTTTTTT
CSASSGTGQGERLFF
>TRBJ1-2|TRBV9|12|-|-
TGTGCCAGCAGCGTAGTCGGCTATGGCTACACCTTC
CASSVVGYGYTF
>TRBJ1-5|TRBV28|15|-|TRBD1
TGTGCCAGCAGCACGCAGGGGGACAGCAATCAGCCCCAGCATTTT
CASSTQGDSNQPQHF
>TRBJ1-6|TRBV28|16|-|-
TGTGCCAGCCCTCCGTCCGGGAGCTCCTATAATTCACCCCTCCACTTT
CASPPSGSSYNSPLHF
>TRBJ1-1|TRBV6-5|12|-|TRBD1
TGTGCCAGCAGTTTAGGACAGGGTAAAGCTTTCTTT
CASSLGQGKAFF
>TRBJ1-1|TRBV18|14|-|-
TGTGCCAGCTCACCACCGGCAGGGGTAGTTGAAGCTTTCTTT
CASSPPAGVVEAFF
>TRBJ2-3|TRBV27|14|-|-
TGTGCCAGCAGTCCGCCGGGGATCCCAGATACGCAGTATTTT
CASSPPGIPDTQYF
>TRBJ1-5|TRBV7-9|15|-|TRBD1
TGTGCCAGCAGCAAGGGGACAGGCGGCAATCAGCCCCAGCATTTT
CASSKGTGGNQPQHF
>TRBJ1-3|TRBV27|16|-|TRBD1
TGTGCCAGCAGCCCCGTACAGGGGGCGGTTGGAAACACCATATATTTT
CASSPVQGAVGNTIYF
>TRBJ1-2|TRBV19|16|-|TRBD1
TGTGCCAGTACCCCATCCCCCAGGACAGGCCACTATGGCTACACCTTC
CASTPSPRTGHYGYTF
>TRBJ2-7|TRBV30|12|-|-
TGTGCCGGTTCAGGCAACTCCTACGAGCAGTACTTC
CAGSGNSYEQYF
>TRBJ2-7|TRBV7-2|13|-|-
TGTGCCAGCAGCTTAGTATCGTCCTACGAGCAGTACTTC
CASSLVSSYEQYF
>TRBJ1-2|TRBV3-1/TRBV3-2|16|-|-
TGTGCCAGCAGCCAAGGGGGGGGGATTTCTAACTATGGCTACACCTTC
CASSQGGGISNYGYTF
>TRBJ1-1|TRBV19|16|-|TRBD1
TGTGCCAGTAGTATCTACACAGGGGGCCGAAACACTGAAGCTTTCTTT
CASSIYTGGRNTEAFF
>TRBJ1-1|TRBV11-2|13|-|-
TGTGCCAGCAGCTTAGGGCAGGGGCTAGAAGCTTTCTTT
CASSLGQGLEAFF
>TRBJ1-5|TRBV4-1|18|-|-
TGCGCCAGCAGCCAAGATCAGGAATGGGGGCAGGGTGGTCAGCCCCAGCATTTT
CASSQDQEWGQGGQPQHF
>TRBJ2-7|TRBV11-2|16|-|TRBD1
TGTGCCAGCAGCGTACGGGACAGTAAATTTCCCTACGAGCAGTACTTC
CASSVRDSKFPYEQYF
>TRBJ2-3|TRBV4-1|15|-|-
TGCGCCAGCAGCCAAGATCTTCCTAGCACAGATACGCAGTATTTT
CASSQDLPSTDTQYF
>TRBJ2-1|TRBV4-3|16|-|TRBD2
TGCGCCAGCAGCCACCCCCTAGCGGGAGTGATCAATGAGCAGTTCTTC
CASSHPLAGVINEQFF
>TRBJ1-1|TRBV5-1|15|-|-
TGCGCCAGCAGCTTGATCGGACAGTTGAACACTGAAGCTTTCTTT
CASSLIGQLNTEAFF
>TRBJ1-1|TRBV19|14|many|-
TGTGCCAGTAGTACGGGACACCAGAGCACTGAAGCTTTCTTT
CASSTGHQSTEAFF
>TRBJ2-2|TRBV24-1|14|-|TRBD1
TGTGCCACCAGTACGGGACAGGGGGCTGCGGAGCTGTTTTTT
CATSTGQGAAELFF
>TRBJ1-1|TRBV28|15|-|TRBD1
TGTGCCAGCAGTTCAAGGACAGGGGGAAGGACTGAAGCTTTCTTT
CASSSRTGGRTEAFF
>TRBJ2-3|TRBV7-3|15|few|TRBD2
TGTGCCAGCAGCTTAACAAGCGGGAGCCCAGATACGCAGTATTTT
CASSLTSGSPDTQYF
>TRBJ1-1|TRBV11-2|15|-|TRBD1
TGTGCCAGCAGCTTTCATCCCACAGGGGGAACTGAAGCTTTCTTT
CASSFHPTGGTEAFF
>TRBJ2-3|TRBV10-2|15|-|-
TGCGCCAGCAGTGACCGGAGCGGTGACACAGATACGCAGTATTTT
CASSDRSGDTDTQYF
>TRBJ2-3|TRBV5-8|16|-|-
TGTGCCAGCAGCTTAAATAGGGACTCTAGCACAGATACGCAGTATTTT
CASSLNRDSSTDTQYF
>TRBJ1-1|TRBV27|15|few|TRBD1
TGTGCCAGTAGACCCAGAGGGACAGCGAACACTGAAGCTTTCTTT
CASRPRGTANTEAFF
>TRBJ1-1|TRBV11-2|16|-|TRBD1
TGTGCCAGCAGCTACCGCCCGGGACAGGGGGACACTGAAGCTTTCTTT
CASSYRPGQGDTEAFF
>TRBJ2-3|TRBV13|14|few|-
TGTGCCAGCAGCCCAAATAGCTGGACAGATACGCAGTATTTT
CASSPNSWTDTQYF
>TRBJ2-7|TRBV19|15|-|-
TGTGCCAGTAGTATGGTCTCCATACTCTCCTACGAGCAGTACTTC
CASSMVSILSYEQYF
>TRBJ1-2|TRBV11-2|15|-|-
TGTGCCAGCAGCTTAGTCCCGAGCCAGGGAGGGGGCTACACCTTC
CASSLVPSQGGGYTF
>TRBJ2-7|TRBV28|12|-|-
TGTGCCAGCCGAGCTTCTAGCTACGAGCAGTACTTC
CASRASSYEQYF
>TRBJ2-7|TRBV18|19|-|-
TGTGCCAGCTCACCACCCGACCCCCCTCCAGGGAAGAACCCCTACGAGCAGTACTTC
CASSPPDPPPGKNPYEQYF
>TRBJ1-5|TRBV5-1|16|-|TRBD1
TGCGCCAGCAGCCCGGGACAGGGTTTGGGCAATCAGCCCCAGCATTTT
CASSPGQGLGNQPQHF
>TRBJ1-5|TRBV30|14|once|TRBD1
TGTGCCTGGAGCGAGTTTTCAGGGGGTCAGCCCCAGCATTTT
CAWSEFSGGQPQHF
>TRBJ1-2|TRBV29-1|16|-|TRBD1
TGCAGCGTTGAGATGGGACAGGGGGCGCGGAACTATGGCTACACCTTC
CSVEMGQGARNYGYTF
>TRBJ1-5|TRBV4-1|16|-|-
TGCGCCAGCAGCCAAACCAGACAAGGGGAATTACAGCCCCAGCATTTT
CASSQTRQGELQPQHF
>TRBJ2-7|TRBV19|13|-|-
TGTGCCAGTAGTATGGCCCGAACCTACGAGCAGTACTTC
CASSMARTYEQYF
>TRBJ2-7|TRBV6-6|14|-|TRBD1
TGTGCCAGCAGTCGAGGACAGGGTGGCTCCGAGCAGTACTTC
CASSRGQGGSEQYF
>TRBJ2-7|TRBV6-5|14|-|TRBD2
TGTGCCAGCAAACAAGCGGGAAACACCTACGAGCAGTACTTC
CASKQAGNTYEQYF
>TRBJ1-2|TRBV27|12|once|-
TGTGCCAGCAGTACAGGAGTGGAAGGCTACACCTTC
CASSTGVEGYTF
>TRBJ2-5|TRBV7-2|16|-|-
TGTGCCAGCAGCTTGTCGTCCAGGCTAGCGAGGGAGACCCAGTACTTC
CASSLSSRLARETQYF
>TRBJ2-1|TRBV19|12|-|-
TGTGCCAGTAGTATACAGGGTGCTGAGCAGTTCTTC
CASSIQGAEQFF
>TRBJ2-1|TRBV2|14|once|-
TGTGCCAGCAGCCTCAGGGTTCCACGGGGGGAGCAGTTCTTC
CASSLRVPRGEQFF
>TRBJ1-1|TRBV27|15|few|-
TGTGCCAGCAGCCTAATCACGGGGTTGGGGACTGAAGCTTTCTTT
CASSLITGLGTEAFF
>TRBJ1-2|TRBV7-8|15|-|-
TGTGCCAGCAGCTTAGCGCGGGGGACTGCTTATGGCTACACCTTC
CASSLARGTAYGYTF
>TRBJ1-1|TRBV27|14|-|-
TGTGCCAGCAGTCCCCAATCCATGAACACTGAAGCTTTCTTT
CASSPQSMNTEAFF
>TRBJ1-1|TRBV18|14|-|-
TGTGCCAGCTCACCGAGCGGACTGGAGACTGAAGCTTTCTTT
CASSPSGLETEAFF